This note documents a single T cell receptor beta chain sequence. The PCR ran on 60 Vbeta and 13 Jbeta primers. Original processing methods: Roughly 76 million unique TCR beta chains, approximately 11 million of them shared, were counted by a later analysis. Sequencing used immunoSEQ multiplex PCR; TCRdb keeps in-frame clones, though not all of them. V, J and clone size are those of that table, while D and trimming were read from the DNA. The top ten hold under 3% of the sample, which has around 130,000 clones, about 80% seen once. The CDR3 spans 15 residues. The germline gives CDR1 SGHNT, CDR2 YYREEE (reference sequence). The V segment lost 3 bases and the J segment 6 bases; nucleotides outside the gene matches: 9. This sample was included in a study of cytomegalovirus exposure and HLA in healthy donors. As for the study in general: Genotyping of hundreds of donors showed that about 83% belonged to the Caucasian-associated ancestry cluster.

Sequenced sample: PBMCs. This chain links TRBV5-4 with TRBJ1-2, with 9 bases identical to TRBD1. This clonotype was sampled from a boy under 10 years old in good health and CMV-seronegative. The CDR3 sequence is CASSSAIDRGNGYTF. The CDR3 coding sequence is TGTGCCAGCAGCTCCGCCATAGACAGGGGGAATGGCTACACCTTC.